Listed below are T cell receptor beta chains from one sample, sequenced in a study of cytomegalovirus exposure and HLA in healthy donors. Method: immunoSEQ multiplex PCR; TCRdb's copy keeps in-frame clones and lacks some. The repertoire has 150,000 to 200,000 clones, over 80% of them found once; the top ten carry less than 1.5%. Material for sequencing was PBMCs. The receptors derive from a girl aged 5 to 17 in good health and CMV-seropositive. Both conserved end residues are part of each CDR3. A D gene is named only where the DNA matches it firmly. A row's size may be missing; if present it is once, few, many or a size class.

TRBV11-3	TRBJ2-1	.	TRBD2	CASSSRQPGLAGLGGEQFF	TGTGCCAGCAGCTCAAGACAACCGGGACTAGCGGGGCTGGGGGGTGAGCAGTTCTTC
TRBV4-1	TRBJ2-7	few	.	CASSQESRRGYEQYF	TGCGCCAGCAGCCAAGAAAGTCGCAGGGGCTACGAGCAGTACTTC
TRBV6-6	TRBJ2-7	.	.	CASSSRQGHSYEQYF	TGTGCCAGCAGTTCACGCCAGGGACACTCCTACGAGCAGTACTTC
TRBV29-1	TRBJ1-2	.	.	CSVGPMGAYGYTF	TGCAGCGTTGGCCCCATGGGGGCTTATGGCTACACCTTC
TRBV15	TRBJ2-1	.	.	CATSRDVGEQFF	TGTGCCACCAGCAGAGATGTCGGTGAGCAGTTCTTC
TRBV11-1	TRBJ2-7	.	TRBD1	CASSARDSYTYEQYF	TGTGCCAGCAGCGCGAGGGACAGCTATACCTACGAGCAGTACTTC
TRBV14	TRBJ1-1	.	TRBD1	CASSQIRTGWVAEAFF	TGTGCCAGCAGCCAGATTAGGACAGGGTGGGTTGCTGAAGCTTTCTTT
TRBV4-2	TRBJ2-3	.	TRBD2	CASSRTSGRADTQYF	TGTGCCAGCAGCCGGACTAGCGGGAGGGCAGATACGCAGTATTTT
TRBV6-5	TRBJ2-1	.	TRBD2	CASSSPGGVQFEQFF	TGTGCCAGCAGTTCCCCCGGGGGGGTACAGTTTGAGCAGTTCTTC
TRBV11-2	TRBJ1-3	.	.	CASSLGRGQGHAGNTIYF	TGTGCCAGCAGCTTAGGAAGAGGCCAGGGACACGCTGGAAACACCATATATTTT
TRBV27	TRBJ2-7	.	TRBD1	CASSFGDRPFGEQYF	TGTGCCAGCAGTTTTGGGGACAGGCCTTTTGGCGAGCAGTACTTC
TRBV6-6	TRBJ1-2	.	.	CASSRRQLDGYTF	TGTGCCAGCAGCAGGAGACAGCTTGATGGCTACACCTTC
TRBV15	TRBJ2-7	.	TRBD2	CATSRHVAGDRYEQYF	TGTGCCACCAGCAGACACGTAGCGGGAGATAGGTACGAGCAGTACTTC
TRBV6-5	TRBJ2-7	.	TRBD2	CASSSLGLAGREQYF	TGTGCCAGCAGTTCTCTCGGACTAGCGGGACGCGAGCAGTACTTC
TRBV29-1	TRBJ2-7	once	.	CSVAGQGGGYEQYF	TGCAGCGTTGCCGGACAGGGCGGGGGCTACGAGCAGTACTTC
TRBV30	TRBJ1-2	.	TRBD1	CAWSRDRPYGYTF	TGTGCCTGGAGTCGGGACAGGCCCTATGGCTACACCTTC
TRBV5-4	TRBJ2-7	.	TRBD1	CASSLGQGGEQYF	TGTGCCAGCAGCCTGGGACAGGGGGGCGAGCAGTACTTC
TRBV6-1	TRBJ2-3	once	TRBD2	CASSELAGGQDTQYF	TGTGCCAGCAGTGAATTAGCGGGAGGACAAGATACGCAGTATTTT
TRBV4-1	TRBJ2-2	.	TRBD1	CASSRRQGWDGELFF	TGCGCCAGCAGTCGGAGACAGGGTTGGGACGGGGAGCTGTTTTTT
TRBV5-4	TRBJ2-3	.	.	CASSLSGRHTDTQYF	TGTGCCAGCAGCTTATCAGGGAGGCACACAGATACGCAGTATTTT
TRBV7-8	TRBJ1-1	.	.	CASSNRGLMNTEAFF	TGTGCCAGCAGCAACCGAGGGTTAATGAACACTGAAGCTTTCTTT
TRBV5-1	TRBJ2-1	.	.	CASKAWGGTNEQFF	TGCGCCAGCAAAGCCTGGGGCGGGACCAATGAGCAGTTCTTC
TRBV25-1	TRBJ2-1	once	TRBD1	CASSDFGTGGRSGEQFF	TGTGCCAGCAGTGATTTCGGGACAGGGGGCCGTTCCGGGGAGCAGTTCTTC
TRBV6-5	TRBJ2-3	.	TRBD1	CASSVDRGRADTQYF	TGTGCCAGCAGCGTCGACAGGGGGCGCGCAGATACGCAGTATTTT
TRBV5-1	TRBJ2-5	once	.	CASSSTPYQETQYF	TGCGCCAGCAGCTCGACTCCTTATCAAGAGACCCAGTACTTC
TRBV19	TRBJ2-5	.	.	CASSMEETQYF	TGTGCCAGTAGTATGGAGGAGACCCAGTACTTC
TRBV7-3	TRBJ2-3	few	.	CASSSSGARTDTQYF	TGTGCCAGCAGTTCCTCTGGGGCTAGGACAGATACGCAGTATTTT
TRBV12-5	TRBJ2-2	once	TRBD2	CASGLVRPSGATGELFF	TGTGCTAGTGGTTTGGTACGGCCTAGCGGGGCCACCGGGGAGCTGTTTTTT
TRBV5-1	TRBJ2-5	.	.	CASSFSPGDETQYF	TGCGCCAGCAGCTTCTCCCCGGGAGACGAGACCCAGTACTTC
TRBV19	TRBJ1-5	.	.	CASSIPGSQGQPQHF	TGTGCCAGTAGTATCCCCGGCTCCCAGGGACAGCCCCAGCATTTT
TRBV5-4	TRBJ2-1	.	.	CASSLPTGGEQFF	TGTGCCAGCAGCTTACCGACGGGTGGTGAGCAGTTCTTC
TRBV4-2	TRBJ2-1	.	.	CASSQGVVGGPNNEQFF	TGTGCCAGCAGCCAAGGGGTCGTGGGAGGCCCGAACAATGAGCAGTTCTTC
TRBV27	TRBJ2-7	few	.	CASSLYSGYEQYF	TGTGCCAGCAGTTTATACTCAGGGTACGAGCAGTACTTC
TRBV7-9	TRBJ2-3	.	.	CASSRSGSTDTQYF	TGTGCCAGCAGTCGCAGCGGGAGCACAGATACGCAGTATTTT
TRBV6-5	TRBJ1-1	.	.	CASSYSLPNTEAFF	TGTGCCAGCAGTTACTCTCTCCCGAACACTGAAGCTTTCTTT
TRBV25-1	TRBJ2-7	.	TRBD1	CASSVGTGPYEQYF	TGTGCCAGCAGTGTCGGGACAGGTCCCTACGAGCAGTACTTC
TRBV19	TRBJ1-5	.	.	CASSVTAGNQPQHF	TGTGCCAGTAGTGTCACAGCGGGCAATCAGCCCCAGCATTTT
TRBV11-2	TRBJ1-3	.	TRBD1	CASTSHGTGGNTIYF	TGTGCCAGCACCTCCCACGGGACAGGGGGAAACACCATATATTTT
TRBV19	TRBJ1-1	.	.	CASSMRYTEAFF	TGTGCCAGTAGTATGAGGTACACTGAAGCTTTCTTT
TRBV28	TRBJ2-7	.	TRBD1	CASSSTGTALYEQYF	TGTGCCAGCAGTTCTACCGGGACAGCCCTCTACGAGCAGTACTTC
TRBV5-1	TRBJ2-3	.	TRBD2	CASSLGSGRGTDTQYF	TGCGCCAGCAGCTTGGGAAGCGGGAGAGGCACAGATACGCAGTATTTT
TRBV10-1	TRBJ1-1	.	.	CASNAAGRTEAFF	TGCGCCAGCAATGCGGCAGGGCGGACTGAAGCTTTCTTT
TRBV27	TRBJ1-2	.	TRBD1	CASSLYRGANYGYTF	TGTGCCAGCAGTTTATACAGGGGCGCTAACTATGGCTACACCTTC
TRBV6-5	TRBJ1-1	.	.	CASSYSLDSWFAEAFF	TGTGCCAGCAGTTACTCGCTTGACTCATGGTTCGCTGAAGCTTTCTTT
TRBV27	TRBJ2-1	.	.	CASSLGGSSYNEQFF	TGTGCCAGCAGTTTAGGCGGCTCTTCCTACAATGAGCAGTTCTTC
TRBV2	TRBJ1-4	.	TRBD1	CASTDRGNEKLFF	TGTGCCTCCACGGACAGGGGGAACGAAAAACTGTTTTTT
TRBV19	TRBJ2-3	once	TRBD2	CASSIRGRGVGDTQYF	TGTGCCAGTAGTATTCGGGGGCGGGGGGTAGGAGATACGCAGTATTTT
TRBV14	TRBJ2-3	.	TRBD2	CASSPRGSGRWTDTQYF	TGTGCCAGCAGCCCCCGGGGTAGCGGGAGGTGGACAGATACGCAGTATTTT
TRBV7-2	TRBJ1-1	.	TRBD1	CASRFTGGSMNTEAFF	TGTGCCAGCAGATTTACAGGGGGTTCCATGAACACTGAAGCTTTCTTT
TRBV10-3	TRBJ1-2	.	TRBD1	CAIRPGTGDGYTF	TGTGCCATCAGACCAGGGACAGGCGATGGCTACACCTTC
TRBV27	TRBJ1-2	.	.	CASSLTYREYGYTF	TGTGCCAGCAGTCTAACGTACAGGGAATACGGCTACACCTTC
TRBV18	TRBJ2-1	.	TRBD2	CASSPRSSGGDEQFF	TGTGCCAGCTCACCACGGTCTAGCGGGGGGGATGAGCAGTTCTTC
TRBV6-5	TRBJ1-5	.	.	CASSPGRSNQPQHF	TGTGCCAGCAGCCCCGGTCGGAGCAATCAGCCCCAGCATTTT
TRBV5-1	TRBJ1-1	.	.	CASSLTTYGEAFF	TGCGCCAGCAGCTTGACTACTTACGGCGAAGCTTTCTTT
TRBV10-3	TRBJ1-5	few	.	CAISEQGSRGPQHF	TGTGCCATCAGTGAGCAGGGGTCGAGGGGGCCCCAGCATTTT
TRBV5-1	TRBJ2-5	.	TRBD2	CASSLILTSGKGETQYF	TGCGCCAGCAGCTTGATATTGACTAGCGGGAAGGGTGAGACCCAGTACTTC
TRBV10-3	TRBJ1-5	.	.	CAAQTDINQPQHF	TGTGCCGCCCAGACAGATATCAATCAGCCCCAGCATTTT
TRBV11-3	TRBJ1-1	.	.	CASSLGGGRKDTEAFF	TGTGCCAGCAGCTTAGGAGGGGGAAGGAAGGACACTGAAGCTTTCTTT
TRBV25-1	TRBJ1-1	few	.	CASSDLGTPRNTEAFF	TGTGCCAGCAGTGATCTGGGGACACCCCGGAACACTGAAGCTTTCTTT
TRBV27	TRBJ2-7	.	.	CASSFVRNYEQYF	TGTGCCAGCAGTTTCGTCAGGAACTACGAGCAGTACTTC